This T cell receptor beta chain came from a study of blood T cell repertoires in COVID-19. The repertoire was sequenced with immunoSEQ multiplex PCR; TCRdb's copy has only in-frame clones and lacks some. The sample lists about 130,000 clones, about 80% occurring once. Germline CDR1 is LNHDA and CDR2 is SQIVND (reference sequence). With 7 bases removed from V and 3 bases from J, the gap between germline ends came to 20 bases. The CDR3 consists of 16 residues. The chain is built from TRBV19 and TRBJ2-3, with D possibly TRBD2 on 7 matching bases. The sample consisted of peripheral blood. The receptor was isolated from a human donor in a cohort sampled during active COVID-19. As DNA, the CDR3 is TGTGCCAGTACCTCGAGGGGGGGCACAGCAACAGATACGCAGTATTTT. This sequence encodes CASTSRGGTATDTQYF.